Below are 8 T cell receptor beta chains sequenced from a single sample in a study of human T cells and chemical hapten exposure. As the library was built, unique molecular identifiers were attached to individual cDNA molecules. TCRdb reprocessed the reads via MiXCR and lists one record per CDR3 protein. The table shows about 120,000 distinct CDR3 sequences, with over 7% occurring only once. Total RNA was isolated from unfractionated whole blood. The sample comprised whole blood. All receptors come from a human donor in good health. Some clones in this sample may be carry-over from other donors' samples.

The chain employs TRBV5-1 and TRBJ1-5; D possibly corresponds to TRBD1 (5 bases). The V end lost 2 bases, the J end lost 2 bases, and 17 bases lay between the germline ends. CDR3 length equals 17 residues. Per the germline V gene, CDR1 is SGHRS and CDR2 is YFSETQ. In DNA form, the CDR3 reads TGCGCCAGCAGCTTCCCCCGTACGGGGACGGGCAATCAGCCCCAGCATTTT. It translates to CASSFPRTGTGNQPQHF.

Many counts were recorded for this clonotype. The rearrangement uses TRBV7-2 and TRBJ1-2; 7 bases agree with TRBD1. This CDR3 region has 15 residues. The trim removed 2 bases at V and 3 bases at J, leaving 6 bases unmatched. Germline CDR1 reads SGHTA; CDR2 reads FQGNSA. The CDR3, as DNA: TGTGCCAGCAGCTTACGGGACAGTGTCTACTATGGCTACACCTTC. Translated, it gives CASSLRDSVYYGYTF.

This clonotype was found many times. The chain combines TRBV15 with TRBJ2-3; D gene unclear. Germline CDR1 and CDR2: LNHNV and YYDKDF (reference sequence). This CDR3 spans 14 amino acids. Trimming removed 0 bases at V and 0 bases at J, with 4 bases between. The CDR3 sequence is CATSRDLSTDTQYF. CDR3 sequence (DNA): TGTGCCACCAGCAGAGATCTGAGCACAGATACGCAGTATTTT.

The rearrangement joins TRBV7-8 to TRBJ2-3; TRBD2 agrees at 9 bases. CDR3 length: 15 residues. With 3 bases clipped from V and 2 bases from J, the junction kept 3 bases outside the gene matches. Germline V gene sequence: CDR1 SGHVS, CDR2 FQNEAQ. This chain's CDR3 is CASSLASGNTDTQYF. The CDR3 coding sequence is TGTGCCAGCAGCTTGGCTAGCGGGAACACAGATACGCAGTATTTT.

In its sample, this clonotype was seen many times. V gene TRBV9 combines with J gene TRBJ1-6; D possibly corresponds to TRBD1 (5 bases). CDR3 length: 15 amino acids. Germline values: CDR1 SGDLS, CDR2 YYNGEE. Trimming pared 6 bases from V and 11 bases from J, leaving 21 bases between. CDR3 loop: CASNGHSHKGAPLHF. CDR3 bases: TGTGCCAGCAATGGACACAGTCACAAAGGGGCACCCCTCCACTTT.

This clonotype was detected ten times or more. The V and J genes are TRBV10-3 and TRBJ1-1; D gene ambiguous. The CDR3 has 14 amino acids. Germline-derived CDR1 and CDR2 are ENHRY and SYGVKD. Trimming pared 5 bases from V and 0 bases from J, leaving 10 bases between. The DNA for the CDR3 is TGTGCCATCAGTAACTTTACCATGAACACTGAAGCTTTCTTT. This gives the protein CAISNFTMNTEAFF.

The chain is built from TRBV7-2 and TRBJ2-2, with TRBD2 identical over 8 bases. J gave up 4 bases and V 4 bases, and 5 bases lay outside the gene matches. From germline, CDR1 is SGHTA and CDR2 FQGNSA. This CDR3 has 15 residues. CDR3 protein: CASSYDGGVTGELFF. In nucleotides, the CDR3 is TGTGCCAGCAGCTATGACGGGGGGGTCACCGGGGAGCTGTTTTTT.

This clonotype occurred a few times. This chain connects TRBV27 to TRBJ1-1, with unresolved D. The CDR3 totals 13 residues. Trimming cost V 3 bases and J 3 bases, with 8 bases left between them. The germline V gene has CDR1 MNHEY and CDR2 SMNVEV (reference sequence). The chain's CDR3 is CASSFKADTEAFF. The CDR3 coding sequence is TGTGCCAGCAGTTTCAAGGCGGACACTGAAGCTTTCTTT.